This T cell receptor (beta chain) came from a study of blood T cell repertoires in COVID-19. Across the study: T cells, B-cell-depleted T cells, or PBMCs provided the cDNA or gDNA that served as material.

Methods used by the authors: Amplification of reference gene primers was used by the study to estimate nucleated cell counts. Profiled with immunoSEQ multiplex PCR; TCRdb holds only in-frame clones, not every one. The V and J calls and clone size are taken from that table; D and trimming were inferred from the DNA. The table records 350,000 to 500,000 clones, 70% to 90% of them present only once. Germline V gene lookup returns CDR1 MGHRA and CDR2 YSYEKL. Between the trimmed V and J ends, which lost 0 bases and 11 bases, there was a span of 17 bases. This CDR3 spans 15 amino acids. Sequencing used peripheral blood. This TCR was recovered from a man in his late teens or twenties with COVID-19, enrolled during active disease. This chain connects TRBV4-1 to TRBJ1-5; a possible D gene is TRBD1 (5 bases). The CDR3 DNA follows: TGCGCCAGCAGCCAAGATCTTGGACGGCTCAGGGCCCAGCATTTT. This codes for CASSQDLGRLRAQHF.